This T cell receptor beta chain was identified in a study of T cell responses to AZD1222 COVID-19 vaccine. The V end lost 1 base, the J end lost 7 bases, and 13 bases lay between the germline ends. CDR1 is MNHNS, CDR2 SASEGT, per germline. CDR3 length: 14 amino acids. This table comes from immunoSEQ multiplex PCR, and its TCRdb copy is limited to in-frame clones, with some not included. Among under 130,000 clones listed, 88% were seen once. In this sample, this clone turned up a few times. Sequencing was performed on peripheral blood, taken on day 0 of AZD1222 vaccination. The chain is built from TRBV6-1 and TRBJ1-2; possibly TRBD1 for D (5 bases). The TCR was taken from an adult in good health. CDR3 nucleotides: TGTGCCAGCAGTGAAGTTCGGGGGTCGGCTGGCTACACCTTC. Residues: CASSEVRGSAGYTF.